One and the same sample provided the 15 T cell receptor beta chains below, sequenced in a study of T cell responses to AZD1222 COVID-19 vaccine. Some clones are missing from TCRdb's copy, which holds only in-frame ones; the method was immunoSEQ multiplex PCR. The data contain more than 90,000 clones, around nine tenths of them singletons. The material was peripheral blood, obtained 28 days after the second AZD1222 dose. These receptor sequences come from an adult who received the AZD1222 COVID-19 vaccine.

The CDR3 loop is CASSMATGGYTEAFF. The CDR3 nucleotides read TGTGCCAGTAGTATGGCTACAGGGGGATACACTGAAGCTTTCTTT. This chain uses TRBV19 with TRBJ1-1, with TRBD1 identical over 8 bases. Germline-derived CDR1 and CDR2 are LNHDA and SQIVND (reference sequence). The CDR3 contains 15 residues. The V segment lost 3 bases and the J segment 3 bases; nucleotides outside the gene matches: 6.

This clone was recorded only once. The chain recombines TRBV19 with TRBJ2-1; 14 nucleotides agree with TRBD2. V lost 3 bases to trimming and J lost 7 bases; unmatched junction nucleotides: 5. Germline V lookup: CDR1 LNHDA, CDR2 SQIVND (reference sequence). The CDR3 runs 16 residues. CDR3 DNA: TGTGCCAGTAGTATGACTAGCGGGGGGGTCCTGAATGAGCAGTTCTTC. Translation: CASSMTSGGVLNEQFF.

The chain couples TRBV27 to TRBJ1-2; 7 nucleotides match TRBD1. Unmatched junction bases numbered 7, after V lost 6 bases and J lost 6 bases. Germline V gene data show CDR1 as MNHEY and CDR2 as SMNVEV (reference sequence). The CDR3 runs to 13 residues. The CDR3 is CASRIGQVHGYTF. CDR3 nucleotide sequence: TGTGCCAGCAGGATTGGACAGGTCCATGGCTACACCTTC.

This rearrangement joins TRBV10-3 to TRBJ1-5; 10 nucleotides agree with TRBD1. The germline V gene has CDR1 ENHRY and CDR2 SYGVKD. V was pared by 4 bases and J by 4 bases, with 1 base of the junction left unmatched. The CDR3 totals 14 residues. In DNA form, the CDR3 reads TGTGCCATCAGTGGGACAGGGGGGAATCAGCCCCAGCATTTT. It specifies CAISGTGGNQPQHF.

This chain joins TRBV6-5 and TRBJ2-7; D may match TRBD1 or TRBD2 (5 bases each). Germline loops: CDR1 MNHEY, CDR2 SVGAGI. The germline V and J ends were trimmed by 6 bases and 2 bases, with 14 bases remaining between them. The CDR3 spans 14 residues. The CDR3 DNA is TGTGCCAGCAGAGTCCGGGACCCTCCCTACGAGCAGTACTTC. Protein sequence: CASRVRDPPYEQYF.

V usage is TRBV6-2 or TRBV6-3 and J usage is TRBJ2-7, with 7 positions matching TRBD1. The germline V gene encodes CDR1 MNHEY and CDR2 SVGEGT. Germline trimming cut 5 bases from V and 0 bases from J; bases unmatched to any gene: 7. CDR3 size: 15 residues. For the CDR3, the DNA is TGTGCCAGCAGTCACAGGGGCCGTAGCTCCTACGAGCAGTACTTC. The encoded protein is CASSHRGRSSYEQYF.

The CDR3 loop reads CAWTLGRGSEQFF. CDR3 bases: TGTGCCTGGACCCTCGGCAGGGGGAGTGAGCAGTTCTTC. The chain uses TRBV30 and TRBJ2-1; 7 nucleotides agree with TRBD1. CDR1 is GTSNPN and CDR2 is SVGIG in the germline V gene (reference sequence). This CDR3 region has 13 residues. Trimming cost V 4 bases and J 9 bases; bases outside gene matches: 9.

The gene calls are TRBV19 and TRBJ2-1, with 8 bases aligning to TRBD1. CDR1 and CDR2 from the germline V gene are LNHDA and SQIVND (reference sequence). The CDR3 runs 17 residues. With 2 bases clipped from V and 9 bases from J, the junction kept 15 bases outside the gene matches. The CDR3 protein is CASSITAGQVFVPEQFF. The CDR3 DNA is TGTGCCAGTAGTATAACCGCGGGACAGGTCTTCGTTCCTGAGCAGTTCTTC.

V usage is TRBV25-1 and J usage is TRBJ2-1; 13 bases are shared with TRBD2. The CDR3 spans 15 residues. Germline V gene lookup returns CDR1 MGHDK and CDR2 SYGVNS. J gave up 8 bases and V 6 bases, and 7 bases lay outside the gene matches. CDR3 protein: CASSRTSGGRDEQFF. The CDR3 coding sequence is TGTGCCAGCAGCAGGACTAGCGGGGGCCGGGATGAGCAGTTCTTC.

The CDR3 nucleotides are TGTGCCAGTGCTGACAGATATACGCAGTATTTT. Translated: CASADRYTQYF. This sequence joins TRBV19 and TRBJ2-3; the D gene is possibly TRBD1 (5 bases). With 8 bases removed from V and 7 bases from J, the gap between germline ends came to 10 bases. This CDR3 region has 11 residues. CDR1 and CDR2 from the germline V gene are LNHDA and SQIVND (reference sequence).

This chain uses TRBV11-2 with TRBJ2-7; TRBD1 agrees at 7 bases. Germline CDR1 is SGHAT and CDR2 is FQNNGV. CDR3 length: 15 residues. J gave up 2 bases and V 1 base, and 5 bases lay outside the gene matches. The CDR3 DNA reads as TGTGCCAGCAGCTTAGTTCGGGGACAGACCTACGAGCAGTACTTC. It encodes CASSLVRGQTYEQYF.

In this sample, this clone turned up a few times. This chain links TRBV18 with TRBJ1-1; D is possibly TRBD1 (6 bases). Germline V CDR1 and CDR2: KGHSH, LQKENI. The V end was cut by 1 base, the J end by 1 base, with 7 bases between. CDR3 size: 14 residues. CDR3 residues: CASSPRTENTEAFF. The CDR3 nucleotides are TGTGCCAGCTCACCACGGACAGAGAACACTGAAGCTTTCTTT.

The chain uses TRBV19 and TRBJ1-2; perhaps TRBD1 as D (6 bases). The CDR3 is 13 amino acids. Trimming removed 5 bases at V and 7 bases at J, with 14 bases between. In germline, CDR1 is LNHDA, CDR2 SQIVND (reference sequence). The CDR3 sequence is CASSFNRARGYTF. CDR3 bases: TGTGCCAGTAGTTTCAACAGGGCTCGTGGCTACACCTTC.

The chain links TRBV28 to TRBJ2-3; 10 nucleotides match TRBD1. Unmatched junction bases numbered 13, after V lost 6 bases and J lost 4 bases. The CDR3 is 17 residues long. Germline V lookup: CDR1 MDHEN, CDR2 SYDVKM. The chain's CDR3 is CASSFPGGDRGPDTQYF. In nucleotides, the CDR3 is TGTGCCAGCAGCTTCCCCGGAGGGGACAGGGGTCCAGATACGCAGTATTTT.

The table lists this clone with a count of one. The chain carries TRBV12-3 or TRBV12-4 and TRBJ1-1; no firm D call. Trimming took off 1 base at V and 1 base at J, with 4 bases between the two ends. The CDR3 is made up of 13 amino acids. CDR3: CASSLGQNTEAFF. CDR3 coding DNA: TGTGCCAGCAGTTTAGGTCAGAACACTGAAGCTTTCTTT.